The next 32 T cell receptor beta chains were all read from a single sample in a study of T-cell reconstitution after alpha-beta-depleted transplantation in children. Preparing the TCRbeta library involved the use of unique molecular identifiers. TCRdb reanalysed the PCR reads using MiXCR and keeps one entry per CDR3 protein. Of roughly 420,000 distinct CDR3 sequences in the sample, roughly 17% were seen once. Specimen: PBMCs, mostly from graft donor cells, collected 360 days after TCRalphabeta/CD19-depleted stem cell transplant. Receptor source: a boy less than two years old who had a stem cell transplant for Wiskott-Aldrich syndrome, so the T cells may come from the graft donor.

The chain carries TRBV24-1 and TRBJ2-7; the D gene is possibly TRBD2 (5 bases). Germline assignment: CDR1 KGHDR and CDR2 SFDVKD. The V and J ends lost 2 bases and 13 bases respectively, with 17 bases between them. The CDR3 runs 13 residues. CDR3 DNA sequence: TGTGCCACCAGTGATTCTGGGCGCAGGAGGAAATACTTC. Translated, it gives CATSDSGRRRKYF.

CDR3 nucleotide sequence: TGCGCCAGCAAGGGATACTATGTTTCACCCCTCCACTTT. It encodes CASKGYYVSPLHF. The chain combines TRBV10-2 with TRBJ1-6; D gene unclear. There are 13 residues in the CDR3. V was pared by 7 bases and J by 9 bases, with 13 bases between. The germline gives CDR1 WSHSY, CDR2 SAAADI.

The chain combines TRBV25-1 with TRBJ1-2; the D is unclear. There are 14 residues in the CDR3. The germline V gene has CDR1 MGHDK and CDR2 SYGVNS. V dropped 3 bases and J dropped 4 bases, with 12 bases sitting between them. CDR3 in DNA: TGTGCCAGCAGTGATTTGGGCCAGCGCTATGGCTACACCTTC. Translated: CASSDLGQRYGYTF.

This clonotype was seen a few times. The chain links TRBV25-1 to TRBJ2-7; a weak D match, TRBD1 (6 bases). The CDR3 is 14 residues long. V was pared by 2 bases and J by 2 bases, with 10 bases between. Per the germline V gene, CDR1 is MGHDK and CDR2 is SYGVNS. The CDR3 nucleotides read TGTGCCAGCAGTGAACCCGACAGGCCCTACGAGCAGTACTTC. It specifies CASSEPDRPYEQYF.

There are a few counts of this clonotype. The chain carries TRBV5-1 and TRBJ2-2; 7 bases align to TRBD1. V was pared by 4 bases and J by 2 bases, with 8 bases of the junction left unmatched. The V gene's germline CDR1 is SGHRS and CDR2 YFSETQ. The CDR3 is made up of 16 amino acids. The CDR3 DNA sequence: TGCGCCAGCAGCCCCCCGGGACAGCTTAACACCGGGGAGCTGTTTTTT. It is translated as CASSPPGQLNTGELFF. The complete variable domain, with remaining parts taken from reference TRBV5-1 and TRBJ2-2, reads KAGVTQTPRYLIKTRGQQVTLSCSPISGHRSVSWYQQTPGQGLQFLFEYFSETQRNKGNFPGRFSGRQFSNSRSEMNVSTLELGDSALYLCASSPPGQLNTGELFFGEGSRLTVL.

This clonotype has a handful of counts. V usage is TRBV20-1 and J usage is TRBJ1-5; 11 nucleotides align to TRBD1. CDR1 is DFQATT and CDR2 is SNEGSKA in the germline V gene (reference sequence). V was pared by 5 bases and J by 6 bases, with 9 bases of the junction left unmatched. The CDR3 has 15 residues. The CDR3 DNA sequence: TGCAGTGCTCAAGCCCCCGGGACAGGGGGTCAGCCCCAGCATTTT. Encoded protein: CSAQAPGTGGQPQHF.

This clonotype came up a few times. The chain links TRBV15 to TRBJ2-3; D might be TRBD1 (6 bases). V lost 8 bases to trimming and J lost 5 bases, with 14 bases between them. The CDR3 loop spans 13 amino acids. CDR1 and CDR2 (germline): LNHNV, YYDKDF (reference sequence). The CDR3 region has the DNA TGTGCCACCTCTACAGGGAGTAGAGATACGCAGTATTTT. Translation gives CATSTGSRDTQYF.

This chain links TRBV6-1 with TRBJ2-7, with D possibly called TRBD1 or TRBD2 (5 bases each). Looked up from germline, CDR1 is MNHNS and CDR2 is SASEGT. Trimming pared 8 bases from V and 7 bases from J, leaving 27 bases between. The CDR3 is 16 residues long. The CDR3 is CASRRTWDQRLIEQYF. The CDR3 DNA follows: TGTGCCAGCCGGAGGACTTGGGACCAGAGACTTATTGAGCAGTACTTC.

In DNA, the CDR3 is TGTGCCAGCAGCCGGACAAGATCCGAGCAGTACTTC. The encoded protein is CASSRTRSEQYF. The chain recombines TRBV14 with TRBJ2-7; the D gene is possibly TRBD1 (5 bases). Trimming stripped 4 bases from V and 6 bases from J, with 10 bases between. CDR3 length equals 12 residues. The germline V gene encodes CDR1 SGHDN and CDR2 FVKESK.

This clonotype was seen more than once but under ten times. The rearrangement joins TRBV12-3 or TRBV12-4 to TRBJ1-4; 11 bases are shared with TRBD1. This CDR3 is 16 amino acids long. Germline trimming cut 5 bases from V and 8 bases from J; bases unmatched to any gene: 10. CDR3 bases: TGTGCCAGCAGTCTTCTTCCGGGACAGGGGGGAGAAAAACTGTTTTTT. Protein sequence: CASSLLPGQGGEKLFF.

This clonotype turned up a few times. The chain carries TRBV10-2 and TRBJ1-2; D is ambiguous. Deletions cut 7 bases from V and 2 bases from J, with 17 bases between. The CDR3 sequence is 15 residues long. Germline V gene lookup returns CDR1 WSHSY and CDR2 SAAADI. In nucleotides, the CDR3 is TGCGCCAGCAAGGCTTTTAAGATACCAAACTATGGCTACACCTTC. Its translation: CASKAFKIPNYGYTF.

The chain uses TRBV6-6 and TRBJ1-1; D not resolved. The CDR3 extends over 10 amino acids. The V and J ends lost 6 bases and 11 bases respectively, with 10 bases between them. CDR1 and CDR2 (germline): MNHNY, SVGAGI (reference sequence). The CDR3 sequence is CASRFEWAFF. The CDR3 region has the DNA TGTGCCAGCAGATTCGAGTGGGCTTTCTTT.

This clonotype has a handful of counts. This sequence joins TRBV28 and TRBJ1-6; D not resolved. Germline V gene data show CDR1 as MDHEN and CDR2 as SYDVKM. CDR3 length equals 15 residues. Trimming took 3 bases from V and 4 from J, leaving 10 bases between them. The CDR3 bases are TGTGCCAGCAGTTTCTTATCGAAATATAATTCACCCCTCCACTTT. As protein: CASSFLSKYNSPLHF.

The chain joins TRBV5-1 to TRBJ2-3; D is unresolved. The CDR3 has 11 residues. The germline CDR1 and CDR2 sequences are SGHRS and YFSETQ. Trimming pared 4 bases from V and 6 bases from J, leaving 6 bases between. The CDR3 nucleotides read TGCGCCAGCAGCCATGGGGATACGCAGTATTTT. Its translation: CASSHGDTQYF.

Only a few counts were recorded for this clonotype. The chain recombines TRBV14 with TRBJ2-7; 12 bases are shared with TRBD1. With 0 bases clipped from V and 2 bases from J, the junction kept 8 bases outside the gene matches. Per germline, CDR1 SGHDN and CDR2 FVKESK. The CDR3 sequence is 18 residues long. The CDR3 sequence: CASSQDRGQGARAYEQYF. The CDR3 DNA reads TGTGCCAGCAGCCAAGATCGGGGACAGGGGGCTAGGGCCTACGAGCAGTACTTC.

CDR3 residues: CAWSVRSGQGPIYTF. CDR3 nucleotide sequence: TGTGCCTGGAGTGTACGATCGGGACAGGGCCCGATCTACACCTTC. The J gene is TRBJ1-2, the V gene TRBV30; TRBD1 matches at 9 bases. There are 15 residues in the CDR3. Germline V gene sequence: CDR1 GTSNPN, CDR2 SVGIG (reference sequence). Trimming cost V 0 bases and J 10 bases; bases outside gene matches: 12.

The chain employs TRBV5-1 and TRBJ2-3; D perhaps matches TRBD2 (6 bases). Trimming pared 6 bases from V and 8 bases from J, leaving 10 bases between. Germline values: CDR1 SGHRS, CDR2 YFSETQ. This CDR3 region has 11 residues. This CDR3 is CASTGGVTQYF. CDR3 sequence (DNA): TGCGCCAGCACCGGGGGTGTTACGCAGTATTTT.

The chain recombines TRBV5-5 with TRBJ2-2, with D uncertain. Trimming stripped 0 bases from V and 5 bases from J, with 8 bases between. The CDR3 spans 14 residues. CDR1 SGHKS and CDR2 YYEKEE come from the germline V gene (reference sequence). CDR3 DNA sequence: TGTGCCAGCAGCTTGGGGACCCAGACCGGGGAGCTGTTTTTT. Its protein is CASSLGTQTGELFF.

Only a few counts were recorded for this clonotype. The chain is built from TRBV10-2 and TRBJ2-2; D is ambiguous. Trimming stripped 3 bases from V and 6 bases from J, with 8 bases between. The CDR3 consists of 13 residues. Germline V gene sequence: CDR1 WSHSY, CDR2 SAAADI. CDR3 sequence reads: CASSEYGPGELFF. The CDR3 DNA is TGCGCCAGCAGTGAATACGGTCCCGGGGAGCTGTTTTTT.

This clonotype was counted between two and nine times. In nucleotides, the CDR3 is TGTGCCAGCAGTTTATTTTTGCACTACGAGCAGTACTTC. Protein sequence: CASSLFLHYEQYF. V gene TRBV28 combines with J gene TRBJ2-7; no firm D call. This CDR3 is 13 amino acids long. Germline assignment: CDR1 MDHEN and CDR2 SYDVKM. V dropped 1 base and J dropped 3 bases, with 7 bases sitting between them.

The V call is TRBV7-9, the J call TRBJ1-2, with D maybe TRBD1 (5 bases). CDR3 size: 16 residues. CDR1 is SEHNR and CDR2 is FQNEAQ in the germline V gene (reference sequence). V was cut by 5 bases and J by 4 bases, with 20 bases left in between. The CDR3 spells CASSKGPRDPIYGYTF. The CDR3 DNA reads as TGTGCCAGCAGCAAAGGGCCCAGGGATCCGATCTATGGCTACACCTTC.

The chain combines TRBV20-1 with TRBJ1-4; D gene uncertain. The V gene's germline CDR1 is DFQATT and CDR2 SNEGSKA (reference sequence). V dropped 3 bases and J dropped 0 bases, with 8 bases sitting between them. The CDR3 extends over 14 amino acids. DNA of the CDR3: TGCAGTGCTAGCCAAAGGACAACTAATGAAAAACTGTTTTTT. This codes for CSASQRTTNEKLFF.

In the case of this clonotype: Relative to the germline gene, one junction end is altered; a read error may explain this. The chain combines TRBV20-1 with TRBJ2-1, with TRBD2 matching 7 bases. Germline V gene lookup returns CDR1 DFQATT and CDR2 SNEGSKA (reference sequence). The CDR3 spans 16 residues. CDR3: CCASTLLGGRSNEQFF. The CDR3 DNA reads TGCTGTGCTAGTACCCTGTTGGGGGGGAGATCCAATGAGCAGTTCTTC.

The rearrangement links TRBV25-1 to TRBJ2-1, with a weak D call TRBD1 (7 bases). Trimming left V 3 bases short and J 1 base short, with 16 bases between. This CDR3 is 17 amino acids long. The V gene's germline CDR1 is MGHDK and CDR2 SYGVNS. The CDR3 is CASSEEGAKGSYNEQFF. CDR3 bases: TGTGCCAGCAGTGAGGAGGGGGCTAAGGGGTCCTACAATGAGCAGTTCTTC.

There are a few counts of this clonotype. CDR3 in amino acids: CASTSGNYNEQFF. In DNA form, the CDR3 reads TGTGCCAGTACTAGCGGGAACTACAATGAGCAGTTCTTC. The V call is TRBV12-3 or TRBV12-4, the J call TRBJ2-1; 10 bases are a match to TRBD2. V trimming: 9 bases; J trimming: 3 bases; junction bases outside the gene matches: 2. The CDR3 has 13 amino acids.

Comments on this clonotype: The CDR3 does not end in the conserved phenylalanine or tryptophan, so this is likely a read error. The chain couples TRBV28 to TRBJ2-2; 9 bases match TRBD1. Germline V CDR1 and CDR2: MDHEN, SYDVKM. Unmatched junction bases numbered 6, after V lost 6 bases and J lost 1 base. The CDR3 extends over 16 amino acids. Here the CDR3 DNA reads TGTGCCAGCAGCCTAAACAGGGGGCAGAACACCGGGGAGCTGTTTTCT. It specifies CASSLNRGQNTGELFS.

The chain is built from TRBV7-8 and TRBJ2-6, with unresolved D. V shed 1 base and J shed 0 bases, with 10 bases lying between them. This CDR3 spans 17 amino acids. Germline-derived CDR1 and CDR2 are SGHVS and FQNEAQ. DNA of the CDR3: TGTGCCAGCAGCTTAGGAAGCGTTAGCTCTGGGGCCAACGTCCTGACTTTC. Encoded protein: CASSLGSVSSGANVLTF.

This clonotype was seen a handful of times. V gene TRBV5-1 combines with J gene TRBJ1-2, with D maybe TRBD1 (6 bases). CDR1 SGHRS and CDR2 YFSETQ come from the germline V gene. This CDR3 has 17 residues. V lost 0 bases and J lost 1, with 16 bases in between. CDR3 sequence (DNA): TGCGCCAGCAGCTTGGTTAAGGAGACAGGACGTAACTATGGCTACACCTTC. Its protein product is CASSLVKETGRNYGYTF.

The chain is built from TRBV7-9 and TRBJ2-5; D uncertain. This CDR3 has 15 residues. CDR1 is SEHNR and CDR2 is FQNEAQ in the germline V gene (reference sequence). Deletions cut 4 bases from V and 4 bases from J, with 16 bases between. The CDR3 protein is CASSSALRLRETQYF. The CDR3 DNA is TGTGCCAGCAGCTCAGCCCTAAGACTGAGAGAGACCCAGTACTTC. The full variable domain, its missing parts supplied by reference TRBV7-9 and TRBJ2-5, is DTGVSQNPRHKITKRGQNVTFRCDPISEHNRLYWYRQTLGQGPEFLTYFQNEAQLEKSRLLSDRFSAERPKGSFSTLEIQRTEQGDSAMYLCASSSALRLRETQYFGPGTRLLVL.

Only a few counts were recorded for this clonotype. J is TRBJ2-5 and V is TRBV18; 8 bases are shared with TRBD1. Unmatched junction bases numbered 4, after V lost 5 bases and J lost 2 bases. The CDR3 is 14 residues long. In germline, CDR1 is KGHSH, CDR2 LQKENI. The CDR3 coding sequence is TGTGCCAGCTCAGGAGGGACAGGACAAGAGACCCAGTACTTC. Residues: CASSGGTGQETQYF.

This clonotype has just a few counts. The chain joins TRBV15 to TRBJ2-5; 10 bases align to TRBD2. Germline V CDR1 and CDR2: LNHNV, YYDKDF (reference sequence). Trimming took 7 bases from V and 5 from J; bases not matched to a gene: 4. The CDR3 length is 13 residues. The CDR3 sequence is CATKGLAKETQYF. Written as DNA, the CDR3 is TGTGCCACCAAGGGACTAGCGAAGGAGACCCAGTACTTC. The full variable domain, completed using reference TRBV15 and TRBJ2-5, is DAMVIQNPRYQVTQFGKPVTLSCSQTLNHNVMYWYQQKSSQAPKLLFHYYDKDFNNEADTPDNFQSRRPNTSFCFLDIRSPGLGDTAMYLCATKGLAKETQYFGPGTRLLVL.

This clonotype was seen only a few times. The rearrangement links TRBV12-3 or TRBV12-4 to TRBJ2-5, with 11 bases matching TRBD1. CDR3 length: 15 residues. After removal of 5 bases from V and 5 bases from J, the junction contained 7 bases not matched to a gene. The CDR3 DNA sequence: TGTGCCAGCAGTCCCCGGACAGGGGGCGAGGAGACCCAGTACTTC. Protein product: CASSPRTGGEETQYF.